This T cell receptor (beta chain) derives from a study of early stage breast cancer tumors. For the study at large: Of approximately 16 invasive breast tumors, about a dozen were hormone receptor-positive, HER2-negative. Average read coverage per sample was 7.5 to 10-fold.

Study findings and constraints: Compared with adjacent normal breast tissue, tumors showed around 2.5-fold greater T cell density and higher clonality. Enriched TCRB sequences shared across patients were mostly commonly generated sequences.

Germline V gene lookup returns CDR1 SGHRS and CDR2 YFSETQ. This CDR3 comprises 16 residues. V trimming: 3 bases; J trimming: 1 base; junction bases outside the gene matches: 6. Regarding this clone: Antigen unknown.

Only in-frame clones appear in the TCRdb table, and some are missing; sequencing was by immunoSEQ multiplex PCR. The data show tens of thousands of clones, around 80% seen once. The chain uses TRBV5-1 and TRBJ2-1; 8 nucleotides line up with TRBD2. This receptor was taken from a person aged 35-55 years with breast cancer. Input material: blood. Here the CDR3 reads CASSSQAGASYNEQFF. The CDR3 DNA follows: TGCGCCAGCAGCTCACAAGCGGGAGCGTCCTACAATGAGCAGTTCTTC.